Given below is one TCR beta chain in context. Its cognate antigen is unknown. At one end, the junction sequence differs from germline, possibly due to a read error. The CDR3 sequence is 15 residues long. Germline V CDR1 and CDR2: SSHAT, FNYEAQ (reference sequence). The sample belongs to a study of cytomegalovirus exposure and HLA in healthy donors. About the research overall: Out of 350 to 400 genotyped donors, 81% belonged to the Caucasian-associated ancestry cluster. Study-wide findings and caveats: Later work found that TCR association rates differed between HLA loci; DRB1 had the most and HLA-C the fewest.

60 Vbeta and 13 Jbeta primers were used in PCR. Repertoires were generated with immunoSEQ multiplex PCR, while TCRdb's copy carries only in-frame clones and drops some. The table counts 100,000 to 150,000 clones; about 1.5% lies in the top ten. The chain is built from TRBV7-7 and TRBJ2-5; 13 nucleotides match TRBD2. The specimen sequenced was PBMCs. The receptor comes from a woman between 35 and 50 years old in good health and CMV-seropositive. The chain's CDR3 is CASSPGLAGKETQYF. CDR3 bases: TGTGCTAGCAGCCCGGGACTAGCGGGAAAAGAGACCCAGTACTTC.